This T cell receptor beta chain emerged from a study of post-analysis software for immune sequencing data. About the study: Relapsing-remitting, secondary progressive and progressive-relapsing multiple sclerosis were all included among the disease courses.

Study outcomes and limitations: The normalized Chao1 diversity of multiple sclerosis patients was significantly lower than that of controls. In patients, 4 to 6 TRBV segments were more frequent than in controls, with TRBV5-6, TRBV5-1 and TRBV20-1 among them.

CDR3 length: 13 amino acids. Built from TCR beta cDNA, the libraries had unique molecular identifiers in them. The T cell input of roughly 1 to 11 million gave around 540,000 cDNA molecules. TCRdb reanalysed the PCR reads using MiXCR and keeps one entry per CDR3 protein. The table shows some 260,000 distinct CDR3 sequences, with roughly a third occurring only once. In its sample, this clonotype was seen a few times. Antigen: not known. A clone one base away is much larger, so this may be a read error. Sequenced sample: blood. The sequence was collected from a girl aged 10 to 17 with multiple sclerosis. The V call is TRBV12-3 or TRBV12-4, the J call TRBJ2-3; 10 nucleotides match TRBD2. CDR3 amino acids: CASRGLASDAQYF. CDR3 nucleotides: TGTGCCAGCAGGGGACTAGCGTCAGATGCGCAGTATTTT.